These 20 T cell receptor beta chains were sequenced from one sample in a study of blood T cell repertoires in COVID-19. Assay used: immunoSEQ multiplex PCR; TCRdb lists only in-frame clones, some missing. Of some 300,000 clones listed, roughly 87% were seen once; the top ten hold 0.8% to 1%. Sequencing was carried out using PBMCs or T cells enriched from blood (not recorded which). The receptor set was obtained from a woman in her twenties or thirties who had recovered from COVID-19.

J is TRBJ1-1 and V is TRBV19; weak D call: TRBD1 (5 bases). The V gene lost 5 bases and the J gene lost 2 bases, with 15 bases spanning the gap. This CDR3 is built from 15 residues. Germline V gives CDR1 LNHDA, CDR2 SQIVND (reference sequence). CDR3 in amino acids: CASSPRGIINTEAFF. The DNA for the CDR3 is TGTGCCAGTAGTCCCCGGGGGATAATTAACACTGAAGCTTTCTTT.

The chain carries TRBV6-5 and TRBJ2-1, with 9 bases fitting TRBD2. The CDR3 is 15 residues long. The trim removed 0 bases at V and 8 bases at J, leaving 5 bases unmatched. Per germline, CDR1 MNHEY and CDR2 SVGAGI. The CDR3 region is CASSYSPGTSYEQFF. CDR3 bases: TGTGCCAGCAGTTACTCTCCAGGGACTAGCTATGAGCAGTTCTTC.

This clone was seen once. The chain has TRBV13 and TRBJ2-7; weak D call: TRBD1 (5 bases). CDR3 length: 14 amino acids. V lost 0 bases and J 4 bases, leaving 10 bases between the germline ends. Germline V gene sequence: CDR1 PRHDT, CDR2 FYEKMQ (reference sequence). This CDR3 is CASSLGTAFYEQYF. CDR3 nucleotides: TGTGCCAGCAGCTTAGGGACAGCCTTTTACGAGCAGTACTTC.

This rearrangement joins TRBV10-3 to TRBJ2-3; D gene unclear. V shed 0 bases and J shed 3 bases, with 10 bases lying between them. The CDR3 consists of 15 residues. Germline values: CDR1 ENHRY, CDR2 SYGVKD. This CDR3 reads CAISESRLYTDTQYF. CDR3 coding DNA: TGTGCCATCAGTGAGTCTCGTCTTTATACAGATACGCAGTATTTT.

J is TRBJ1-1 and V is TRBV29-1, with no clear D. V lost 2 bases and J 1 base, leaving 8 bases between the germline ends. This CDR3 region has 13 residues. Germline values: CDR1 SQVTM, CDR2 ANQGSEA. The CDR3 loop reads CSVEWLPNTEAFF. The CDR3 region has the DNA TGCAGCGTTGAATGGCTCCCGAACACTGAAGCTTTCTTT.

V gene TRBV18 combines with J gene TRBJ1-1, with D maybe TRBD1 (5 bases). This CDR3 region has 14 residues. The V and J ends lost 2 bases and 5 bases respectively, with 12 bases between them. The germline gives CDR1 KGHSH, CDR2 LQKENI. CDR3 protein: CASSPKGVGTEAFF. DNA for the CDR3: TGTGCCAGCTCACCAAAAGGGGTTGGGACTGAAGCTTTCTTT.

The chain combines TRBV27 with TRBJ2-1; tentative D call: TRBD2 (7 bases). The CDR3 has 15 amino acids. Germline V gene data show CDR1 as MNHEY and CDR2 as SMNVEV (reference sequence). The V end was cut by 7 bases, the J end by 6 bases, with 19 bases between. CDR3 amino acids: CASTLGAGAVNEQFF. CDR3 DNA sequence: TGTGCCAGCACCCTGGGGGCGGGGGCCGTCAATGAGCAGTTCTTC.

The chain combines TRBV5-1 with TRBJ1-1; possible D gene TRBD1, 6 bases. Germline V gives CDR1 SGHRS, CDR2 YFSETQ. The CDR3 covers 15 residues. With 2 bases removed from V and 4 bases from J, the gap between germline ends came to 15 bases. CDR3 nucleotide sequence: TGCGCCAGCAGCTTAGGGGGTGTAAGGACCACTGAAGCTTTCTTT. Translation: CASSLGGVRTTEAFF.

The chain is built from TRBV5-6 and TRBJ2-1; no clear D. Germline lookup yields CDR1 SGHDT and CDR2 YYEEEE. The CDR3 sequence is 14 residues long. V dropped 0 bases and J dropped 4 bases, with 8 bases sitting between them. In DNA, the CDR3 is TGTGCCAGCAGCTTGGTCCCCCCTTACAATGAGCAGTTCTTC. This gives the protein CASSLVPPYNEQFF.

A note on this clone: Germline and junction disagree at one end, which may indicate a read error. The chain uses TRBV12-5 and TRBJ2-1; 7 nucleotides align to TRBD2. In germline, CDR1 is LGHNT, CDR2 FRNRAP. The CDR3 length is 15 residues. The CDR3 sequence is CASGLVISGWSEQFF. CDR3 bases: TGTGCTAGTGGCTTGGTTATTAGCGGGTGGAGTGAGCAGTTCTTC.

The CDR3 DNA reads as TGTGCCAGTATCTACAGGGAAGACCGCAACTATGGCTACACCTTC. Its translation is CASIYREDRNYGYTF. The chain uses TRBV19 and TRBJ1-2; TRBD1 is a possible D gene (6 bases). Deletions cut 7 bases from V and 2 bases from J, with 17 bases between. The CDR3 sequence is 15 residues long. Germline CDR1 and CDR2: LNHDA and SQIVND (reference sequence). The variable domain in full, with the rest retrieved from reference TRBV19 and TRBJ1-2, is DGGITQSPKYLFRKEGQNVTLSCEQNLNHDAMYWYRQDPGQGLRLIYYSQIVNDFQKGDIAEGYSVSREKKESFPLTVTSAQKNPTAFYLCASIYREDRNYGYTFGSGTRLTVV.

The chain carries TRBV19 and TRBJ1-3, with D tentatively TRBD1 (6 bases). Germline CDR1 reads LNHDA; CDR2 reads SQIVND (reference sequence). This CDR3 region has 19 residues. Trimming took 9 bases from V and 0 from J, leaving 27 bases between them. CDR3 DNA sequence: TGTGCCAGGAACGGGACACACGAGATCCAACAGAACTCTGGAAACACCATATATTTT. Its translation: CARNGTHEIQQNSGNTIYF.

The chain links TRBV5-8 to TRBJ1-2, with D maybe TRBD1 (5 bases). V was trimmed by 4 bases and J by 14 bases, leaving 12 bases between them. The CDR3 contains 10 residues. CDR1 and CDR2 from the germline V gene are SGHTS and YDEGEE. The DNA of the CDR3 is TGTGCCAGCAGCGGGGACTCCTTGACCTTC. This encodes CASSGDSLTF. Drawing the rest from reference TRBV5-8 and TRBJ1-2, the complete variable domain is EAGVTQSPTHLIKTRGQQATLRCSPISGHTSVYWYQQALGLGLQFLLWYDEGEERNRGNFPPRFSGRQFPNYSSELNVNALELEDSALYLCASSGDSLTFGSGTRLTVV.

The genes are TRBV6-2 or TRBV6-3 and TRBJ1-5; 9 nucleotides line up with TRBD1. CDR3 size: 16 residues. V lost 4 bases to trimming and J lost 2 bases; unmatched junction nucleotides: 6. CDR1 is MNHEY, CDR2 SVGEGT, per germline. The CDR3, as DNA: TGTGCCAGCAGTTTTTACAGGGGGCGAGGCAATCAGCCCCAGCATTTT. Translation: CASSFYRGRGNQPQHF.

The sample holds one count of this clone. CDR3 bases: TGTGCCGGCGCGTCCCAGGATGGCTACACCTTC. Translation: CAGASQDGYTF. V usage is TRBV28 and J usage is TRBJ1-2, with unresolved D. The CDR3 has 11 residues. Germline CDR1 MDHEN, CDR2 SYDVKM. The V end lost 11 bases, the J end lost 6 bases, and 13 bases lay between the germline ends.

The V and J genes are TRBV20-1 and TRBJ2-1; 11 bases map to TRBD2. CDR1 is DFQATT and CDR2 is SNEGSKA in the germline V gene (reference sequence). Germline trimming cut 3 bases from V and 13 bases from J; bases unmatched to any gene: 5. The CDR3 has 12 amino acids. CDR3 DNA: TGCAGTGCTAGTTCTGGGACTAGCGGCCAGTTCTTC. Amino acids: CSASSGTSGQFF.

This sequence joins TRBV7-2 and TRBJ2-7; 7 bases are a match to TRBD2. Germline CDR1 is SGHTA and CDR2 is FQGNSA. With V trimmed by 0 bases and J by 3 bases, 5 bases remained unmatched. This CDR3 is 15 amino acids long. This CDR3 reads CASSLARGVLYEQYF. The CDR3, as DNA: TGTGCCAGCAGCTTAGCACGGGGGGTCCTCTACGAGCAGTACTTC.

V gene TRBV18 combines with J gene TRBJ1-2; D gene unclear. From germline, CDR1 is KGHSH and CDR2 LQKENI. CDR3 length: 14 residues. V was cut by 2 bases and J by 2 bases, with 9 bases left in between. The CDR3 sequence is CASSPSRGNYGYTF. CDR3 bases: TGTGCCAGCTCACCAAGCCGCGGGAACTATGGCTACACCTTC.

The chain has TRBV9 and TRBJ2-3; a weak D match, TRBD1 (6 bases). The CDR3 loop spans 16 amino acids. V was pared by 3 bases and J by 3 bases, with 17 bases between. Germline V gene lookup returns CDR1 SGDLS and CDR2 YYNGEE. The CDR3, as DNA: TGTGCCAGCAGCGCAGGCCACAGGGAGAGGACAGATACGCAGTATTTT. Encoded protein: CASSAGHRERTDTQYF.

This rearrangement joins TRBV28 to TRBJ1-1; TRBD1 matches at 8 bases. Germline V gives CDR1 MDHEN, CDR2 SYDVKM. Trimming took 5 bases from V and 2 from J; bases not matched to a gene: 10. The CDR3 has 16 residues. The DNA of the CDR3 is TGTGCCAGCAGTCAGAACCCCGGACAGGGTAACACTGAAGCTTTCTTT. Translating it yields CASSQNPGQGNTEAFF.